This TCR beta chain was found in a study of human T cells and chemical hapten exposure. Study background: On the upper back, patch tests were applied with 0.01% DPC and read at 6 days. Findings of the study overall: A positive correlation with patch test score was shown by PT1 expanded TCR counts.

CDR3 length: 15 residues. Germline lookup yields CDR1 SNHLY and CDR2 FYNNEI. Trimming at V came to 2 bases and at J to 2 bases, leaving 3 bases not matched to a gene. Using its own MiXCR run on the RACE reads, TCRdb lists one record per CDR3 protein. The data hold tens of thousands of distinct CDR3 sequences, with more than 9% observed a single time. This clonotype was observed a handful of times. The antigen is unknown. Regarding time point: patch test 1, 2 weeks after DPC sensitization. This sample's treatment: therapeutic diphenylcyclopropenone sensitization with weekly scalp DPC. Specimen: whole blood, collected in connection with sensitization to the hapten diphenylcyclopropenone (DPC). The chain couples TRBV2 to TRBJ1-3; TRBD1 aligns across 7 bases. This TCR came from a man in his forties with alopecia areata. Some clones in this sample may be carry-over from other donors' samples. The CDR3 protein is CASSEPTGTGNTIYF. Here the CDR3 DNA reads TGTGCCAGCAGTGAACCGACAGGGACTGGAAACACCATATATTTT.